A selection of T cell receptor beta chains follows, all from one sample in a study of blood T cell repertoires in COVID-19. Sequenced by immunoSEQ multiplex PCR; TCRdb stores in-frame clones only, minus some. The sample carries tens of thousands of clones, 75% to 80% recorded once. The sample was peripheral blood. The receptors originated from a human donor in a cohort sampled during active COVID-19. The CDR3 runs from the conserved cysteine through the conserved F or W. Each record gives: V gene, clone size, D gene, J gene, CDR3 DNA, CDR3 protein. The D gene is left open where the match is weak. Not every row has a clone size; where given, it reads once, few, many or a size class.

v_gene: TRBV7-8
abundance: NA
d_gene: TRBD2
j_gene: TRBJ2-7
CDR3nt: TGTGCCAGCAGCTCTCAAGCGGGAAGGAACTCCTACGAGCAGTACTTC
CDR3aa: CASSSQAGRNSYEQYF

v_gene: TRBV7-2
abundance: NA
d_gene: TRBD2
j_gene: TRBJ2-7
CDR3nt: TGTGCCAGCAGCTCCAGTTGGCCCGGGACTAGGAATTACGAGCAGTACTTC
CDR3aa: CASSSSWPGTRNYEQYF

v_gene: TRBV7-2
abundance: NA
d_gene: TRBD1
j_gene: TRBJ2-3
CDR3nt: TGTGCCAGCAGCGCCACCGGGACAGAGAGCACAGATACGCAGTATTTT
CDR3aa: CASSATGTESTDTQYF

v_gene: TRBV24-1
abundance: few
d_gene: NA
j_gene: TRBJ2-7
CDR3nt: TGTGCCACCAGTGATTGTGACGGGCGGGCCCTCGGAGAGCAGTACTTC
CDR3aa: CATSDCDGRALGEQYF

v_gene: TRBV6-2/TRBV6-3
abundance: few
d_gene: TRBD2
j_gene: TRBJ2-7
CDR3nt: TGTGCCAGCAGTTACCGAGCGGGAGTCACCTACGAGCAGTACTTC
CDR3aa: CASSYRAGVTYEQYF

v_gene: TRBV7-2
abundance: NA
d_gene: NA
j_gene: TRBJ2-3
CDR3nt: TGTGCCAGCAGCTCGGGCGGGGCCTGGGGAGATACGCAGTATTTT
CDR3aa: CASSSGGAWGDTQYF

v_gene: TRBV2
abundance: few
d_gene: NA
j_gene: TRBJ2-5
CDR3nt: TGTGCCAGCAGTGACGGGGGAGCTAGTTCCGAGACCCAGTACTTC
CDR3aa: CASSDGGASSETQYF

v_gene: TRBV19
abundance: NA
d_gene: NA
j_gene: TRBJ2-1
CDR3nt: TGTGCCAGTAGTATAGATCGTTTCGGACAGGGAGGGAATGAGCAGTTCTTC
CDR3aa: CASSIDRFGQGGNEQFF

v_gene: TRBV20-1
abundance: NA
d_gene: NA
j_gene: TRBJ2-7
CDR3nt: TGCAGTGCTAGTCTGGCGGGACTCACCGAGCAGTACTTC
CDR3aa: CSASLAGLTEQYF

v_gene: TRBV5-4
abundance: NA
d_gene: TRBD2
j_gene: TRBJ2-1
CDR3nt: TGTGCCAGCAGCCAGGGACTAGCGGGAGCCTGGTTCTTC
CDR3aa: CASSQGLAGAWFF

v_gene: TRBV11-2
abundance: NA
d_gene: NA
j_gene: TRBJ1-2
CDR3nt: TGTGCCAGCAGCTTCAGGGGTGGCTACACCTTC
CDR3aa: CASSFRGGYTF

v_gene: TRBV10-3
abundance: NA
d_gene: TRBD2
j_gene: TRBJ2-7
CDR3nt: TGTGCCATCAGTGAGGAGACTAGCGGGAGGGTCGAGCAGTACTTC
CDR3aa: CAISEETSGRVEQYF

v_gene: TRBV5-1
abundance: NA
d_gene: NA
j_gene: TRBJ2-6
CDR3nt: TGCGCCAGCAGCCAAAATTCCGGGGCCAACGTCCTGACTTTC
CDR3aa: CASSQNSGANVLTF

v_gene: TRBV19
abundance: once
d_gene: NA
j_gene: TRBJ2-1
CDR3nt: TGTGCCAGTAGTATAGTAGGGGGAACAGACTACAATGAGCAGTTCTTC
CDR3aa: CASSIVGGTDYNEQFF